The sequence of this T cell receptor beta chain was determined in a study of human T cells and chemical hapten exposure. TCRdb re-derived calls from the RACE reads in MiXCR, one entry per CDR3 protein. The sample lists more than 75,000 distinct CDR3 sequences; over 8.5% were seen once. Time point in this sample: healthy volunteer bleed at 6 weeks. Total RNA was isolated from whole blood that had not been fractionated. This TCR derives from a male donor in good health. Some clones in this sample may be carry-over from other donors' samples. The sequencing sample was made of whole blood.

CDR3 bases: TGCGCCAGCAGCCAAGATAAGGCAGAAACAGCCTCACCCCTCCACTTT. It specifies CASSQDKAETASPLHF. The rearrangement joins TRBV4-1 to TRBJ1-6; D gene unclear. The CDR3 runs to 16 residues. Germline CDR1 and CDR2: MGHRA and YSYEKL. Trimming stripped 0 bases from V and 10 bases from J, with 16 bases between.